These 16 T cell receptor beta chains came from one sample sequenced in a study of CD8 T cells in ankylosing spondylitis. TCRdb analysed the 5' RACE reads with MiXCR anew, one entry per CDR3 protein. The table records about 220,000 distinct CDR3 sequences, around 17% of them present only once. Study outcomes and limitations: A TCR beta motif of fewer than ten highly homologous variants seemed to mark ankylosing spondylitis blood.

For these receptors, no antigen is known. Material for sequencing was blood, either unsorted or a sorted T cell fraction (not recorded which). The receptors shown here come from a male donor with ankylosing spondylitis.

This chain uses TRBV29-1 with TRBJ2-7; maybe TRBD2 (6 bases). V was pared by 4 bases and J by 4 bases, with 17 bases between. CDR3 size: 14 residues. The V gene's germline CDR1 is SQVTM and CDR2 ANQGSEA. The CDR3 reads CSVGGTFKTYEQYF. CDR3 nucleotides: TGCAGCGTTGGGGGGACTTTCAAGACGTACGAGCAGTACTTC.

The chain has TRBV27 and TRBJ2-3; 7 bases are shared with TRBD2. Germline assignment: CDR1 MNHEY and CDR2 SMNVEV (reference sequence). The CDR3 is made up of 13 amino acids. The V segment lost 6 bases and the J segment 6 bases; nucleotides outside the gene matches: 6. The CDR3 sequence is CASSHETSDTQYF. For the CDR3, the DNA is TGTGCCAGCAGCCACGAGACTAGCGATACGCAGTATTTT.

The chain recombines TRBV12-3 or TRBV12-4 with TRBJ2-7; possible D gene TRBD2, 6 bases. V was shortened by 2 bases and J by 2 bases, with 19 bases between the two germline ends. The CDR3 is made up of 17 amino acids. As DNA, the CDR3 is TGTGCCAGCAGTTTACCCACGGAATCGCGGGAAACCTACGAGCAGTACTTC. Amino acid sequence: CASSLPTESRETYEQYF.

The gene calls are TRBV4-3 and TRBJ2-7; the D gene could be TRBD1 or TRBD2 (5 bases each). CDR3 size: 14 residues. Looked up from germline, CDR1 is LGHNA and CDR2 is YSLEER. V shed 0 bases and J shed 6 bases, with 12 bases lying between them. As DNA, the CDR3 is TGCGCCAGCAGCCAAGATTCCAGGGACGGCGAGCAGTACTTC. Amino acid sequence: CASSQDSRDGEQYF.

This clonotype appeared a few times. This chain links TRBV4-1 with TRBJ1-4, with D maybe TRBD1 (6 bases). This CDR3 spans 16 amino acids. Trimming pared 5 bases from V and 1 base from J, leaving 14 bases between. Germline V gene sequence: CDR1 MGHRA, CDR2 YSYEKL. The CDR3 region is CASSSRTGITNEKLFF. The CDR3 coding sequence is TGCGCCAGCAGCTCCCGTACAGGGATAACTAATGAAAAACTGTTTTTT.

The chain links TRBV7-9 to TRBJ1-1; D not certain. CDR1 and CDR2 from the germline V gene are SEHNR and FQNEAQ (reference sequence). The length of the CDR3 is 12 residues. Deletions cut 5 bases from V and 7 bases from J, with 11 bases between. The CDR3 region has the DNA TGTGCCAGCAGCCGGACGGTTCTTGAAGCTTTCTTT. Amino acid sequence: CASSRTVLEAFF.

This clonotype was found a few times. J is TRBJ2-7 and V is TRBV2; no definite D call. Trimming left V 5 bases short and J 2 bases short, with 10 bases between. The CDR3 is made up of 13 amino acids. CDR1 is SNHLY and CDR2 is FYNNEI in the germline V gene. CDR3 residues: CASSSPVTYEQYF. The CDR3 nucleotides are TGTGCCAGCAGTTCACCGGTAACCTACGAGCAGTACTTC.

The genes are TRBV9 and TRBJ2-2; 7 nucleotides match TRBD2. V was pared by 1 base and J by 5 bases, with 11 bases of the junction left unmatched. This CDR3 has 17 amino acids. CDR1 SGDLS and CDR2 YYNGEE come from the germline V gene. CDR3 region: CASSVNREAGGTGELFF. CDR3 DNA: TGTGCCAGCAGCGTAAATCGGGAGGCCGGGGGAACCGGGGAGCTGTTTTTT.

In this sample, this clonotype turned up a few times. CDR3 in DNA: TGTGCCACCCAGCAACTTCCGGGGTTGGGGAATGAGCAGTTCTTC. Translated, it gives CATQQLPGLGNEQFF. The V call is TRBV15, the J call TRBJ2-1, with D tentatively TRBD2 (5 bases). Trimming stripped 8 bases from V and 7 bases from J, with 21 bases between. The CDR3 is 15 amino acids. The germline V gene has CDR1 LNHNV and CDR2 YYDKDF (reference sequence).

This clonotype was counted only a few times. The gene calls are TRBV12-3 or TRBV12-4 and TRBJ2-5; TRBD2 aligns across 10 bases. CDR3 size: 15 residues. V gave up 3 bases and J gave up 2 bases; unmatched junction bases: 3. The CDR3 region is CASSFGLAAQETQYF. In DNA, the CDR3 is TGTGCCAGCAGTTTTGGACTAGCGGCTCAAGAGACCCAGTACTTC.

This chain joins TRBV20-1 and TRBJ2-2, with D perhaps TRBD1 (5 bases). V lost 3 bases and J lost 1, with 9 bases in between. The CDR3 is 14 amino acids. Germline V lookup: CDR1 DFQATT, CDR2 SNEGSKA (reference sequence). The DNA of the CDR3 is TGCAGTGCTAGCGAGACAGAGAACACCGGGGAGCTGTTTTTT. This encodes CSASETENTGELFF.

This clonotype showed up just a few times. V and J are TRBV28 and TRBJ2-1, with 12 nucleotides matching TRBD2. The V segment lost 4 bases and the J segment 7 bases; nucleotides outside the gene matches: 14. CDR3 length: 18 amino acids. CDR1 MDHEN and CDR2 SYDVKM come from the germline V gene. The CDR3 is CASSSDPATSGRLNEQFF. DNA for the CDR3: TGTGCCAGCAGTTCCGACCCGGCAACTAGCGGGAGGCTGAATGAGCAGTTCTTC.

The chain combines TRBV10-2 with TRBJ1-2; 7 bases agree with TRBD1. Germline assignment: CDR1 WSHSY and CDR2 SAAADI. J was trimmed by 8 bases and V by 2 bases; bases with no gene match: 8. The CDR3 has 14 amino acids. CDR3 nucleotides: TGCGCCAGCAGTGAGATTGGACAGGCCGGAGGCTACACCTTC. Translated, it gives CASSEIGQAGGYTF.

This chain joins TRBV12-3 or TRBV12-4 and TRBJ2-1, with TRBD1 matching 8 bases. Germline trimming cut 6 bases from V and 7 bases from J; bases unmatched to any gene: 11. The CDR3 is made up of 15 amino acids. CDR3 loop: CASSPTGTGLNEQFF. In nucleotides, the CDR3 is TGTGCCAGCAGCCCAACCGGGACAGGTCTGAATGAGCAGTTCTTC.

This clonotype was observed a handful of times. The CDR3 nucleotides are TGTGCCAGCAGTTACGTGGGACATTCGAACACCGGGGAGCTGTTTTTT. Translated: CASSYVGHSNTGELFF. The chain is built from TRBV6-2 or TRBV6-3 and TRBJ2-2; tentative D call: TRBD1 (6 bases). The CDR3 extends over 16 amino acids. The germline V gene has CDR1 MNHEY and CDR2 SVGEGT. The V gene lost 2 bases and the J gene lost 0 bases, with 10 bases spanning the gap.

This clonotype was picked up many times. In DNA form, the CDR3 reads TGTGCCTGGAGTCCTCTCACGGATGAGCAGTTCTTC. This translates into CAWSPLTDEQFF. The chain has TRBV30 and TRBJ2-1; D gene unclear. Trimming shortened V by 2 bases and J by 8 bases, and 10 bases separated the two germline ends. The CDR3 has 12 amino acids. CDR1 is GTSNPN and CDR2 is SVGIG in the germline V gene (reference sequence).